The next 19 T cell receptor beta chains were all read from a single sample in a study of blood T cell repertoires in COVID-19. Using immunoSEQ multiplex PCR, the repertoire was profiled, and TCRdb retains in-frame clones only, with some absent. The sample has under 200,000 clones, roughly nine tenths seen once; the top ten hold 0.7% to 0.85%. The sequencing input was peripheral blood. Source of these receptors: a woman aged 65 to 85 with acute or convalescent COVID-19.

The chain employs TRBV5-1 and TRBJ1-4, with 8 nucleotides matching TRBD1. After removal of 0 bases from V and 7 bases from J, the junction contained 5 bases not matched to a gene. The CDR3 runs to 15 residues. Germline V CDR1 and CDR2: SGHRS, YFSETQ. The CDR3 here is CASSLVQGAGEKLFF. The CDR3 nucleotides read TGCGCCAGCAGCTTGGTCCAGGGGGCGGGTGAAAAACTGTTTTTT. The whole variable domain, filled in from reference TRBV5-1 and TRBJ1-4, reads KAGVTQTPRYLIKTRGQQVTLSCSPISGHRSVSWYQQTPGQGLQFLFEYFSETQRNKGNFPGRFSGRQFSNSRSEMNVSTLELGDSALYLCASSLVQGAGEKLFFGSGTQLSVL.

The chain employs TRBV6-4 and TRBJ2-1; D call uncertain. The CDR3 is 12 amino acids. Trimming stripped 10 bases from V and 10 bases from J, with 17 bases between. CDR1 MRHNA and CDR2 SNTAGT come from the germline V gene. CDR3 DNA: TGTGCCATCCCCTTGTTAGCTCCGGAGCAGTTCTTC. It encodes CAIPLLAPEQFF.

V gene TRBV18 combines with J gene TRBJ2-4; possibly TRBD1 for D (6 bases). The CDR3 consists of 16 residues. Germline values: CDR1 KGHSH, CDR2 LQKENI. The germline V and J ends were trimmed by 2 bases and 2 bases, with 13 bases remaining between them. In DNA form, the CDR3 reads TGTGCCAGCTCACCATTGACAGGAGATCCCAAAAACATTCAGTACTTC. The encoded protein is CASSPLTGDPKNIQYF.

The chain carries TRBV11-2 and TRBJ1-1; a weak D match, TRBD1 (6 bases). V lost 1 base and J lost 7, with 13 bases in between. The CDR3 extends over 14 amino acids. Germline V CDR1 and CDR2: SGHAT, FQNNGV. Written as DNA, the CDR3 is TGTGCCAGCAGCTTAGGTCCCGGACAGTTTGAAGCTTTCTTT. This codes for CASSLGPGQFEAFF.

This clone was counted only a few times. The chain joins TRBV28 to TRBJ1-6; no reliable D call. Trimming took 5 bases from V and 10 from J, leaving 18 bases between them. The CDR3 runs to 15 residues. Germline CDR1 is MDHEN and CDR2 is SYDVKM. CDR3 in DNA: TGTGCCAGCAGTCTCCCTGGGAGTTTCGCCTCACCCCTCCACTTT. Translating it yields CASSLPGSFASPLHF.

The rearrangement joins TRBV7-2 to TRBJ2-7, with 10 bases fitting TRBD2. CDR1 is SGHTA, CDR2 FQGNSA, per germline. The J segment lost 5 bases and the V segment lost 2 bases, leaving 18 bases of the junction unmatched. The CDR3 spans 19 residues. CDR3 DNA: TGTGCCAGCAGCTTAAACTCGGGCGGTAGCGGGAGGCTTTCCCACGAGCAGTACTTC. Translated: CASSLNSGGSGRLSHEQYF. Full variable domain (missing parts from reference TRBV7-2 and TRBJ2-7): GAGVSQSPSNKVTEKGKDVELRCDPISGHTALYWYRQSLGQGLEFLIYFQGNSAPDKSGLPSDRFSAERTGGSVSTLTIQRTQQEDSAVYLCASSLNSGGSGRLSHEQYFGPGTRLTVT.

This clone showed up just a few times. This sequence joins TRBV11-3 and TRBJ1-6, with 7 bases that match TRBD1. CDR3 size: 14 residues. CDR1 is SGHNT, CDR2 YENEEA, per germline. Trimming at V came to 5 bases and at J to 7 bases, leaving 5 bases not matched to a gene. CDR3 protein: CASSVTGRNSPLHF. The CDR3 DNA follows: TGTGCCAGCAGCGTGACAGGGCGGAATTCACCCCTCCACTTT.

V and J are TRBV3-1 (or the pseudogene TRBV3-2) and TRBJ1-2; 9 bases are a match to TRBD1. The V segment lost 2 bases and the J segment 7 bases; nucleotides outside the gene matches: 11. Germline loops: CDR1 LGHDT, CDR2 YNNKEL (reference sequence). The CDR3 loop spans 16 amino acids. The CDR3 DNA reads as TGTGCCAGCAGCCAAACAGGGGGCATGTCGGGCTCTGGCTACACCTTC. As protein: CASSQTGGMSGSGYTF.

This clone was detected once. The chain couples TRBV18 to TRBJ1-3; no reliable D call. The V end lost 2 bases, the J end lost 0 bases, and 8 bases lay between the germline ends. This CDR3 spans 15 amino acids. Germline V gene sequence: CDR1 KGHSH, CDR2 LQKENI. The CDR3, as DNA: TGTGCCAGCTCACCAGAGGGAGTCTCTGGAAACACCATATATTTT. Translation: CASSPEGVSGNTIYF.

This chain connects TRBV6-2 or TRBV6-3 to TRBJ1-5, with D tentatively TRBD1 (5 bases). This CDR3 is 14 amino acids long. The germline V gene encodes CDR1 MNHEY and CDR2 SVGEGT. Trimming left V 6 bases short and J 3 bases short, with 12 bases between. The CDR3 DNA is TGTGCCAGCAGCCCCGACAGTTACAATCAGCCCCAGCATTTT. Protein: CASSPDSYNQPQHF.

This chain links TRBV27 with TRBJ1-1, with D unresolved. The CDR3 consists of 14 residues. Germline CDR1 is MNHEY and CDR2 is SMNVEV (reference sequence). Trimming pared 5 bases from V and 2 bases from J, leaving 12 bases between. The CDR3: CASSRRETNTEAFF. The CDR3 DNA sequence: TGTGCCAGCAGTAGACGGGAAACAAACACTGAAGCTTTCTTT.

The chain couples TRBV10-1 to TRBJ1-1; tentatively, D is TRBD1 (6 bases). Germline CDR1 reads WNHNN; CDR2 reads SYGVQD (reference sequence). CDR3 length: 13 amino acids. CDR3 nucleotide sequence: TGCGCGAGTCGAGTAACAGGGAGTACTGAAGCTTTCTTT. This gives the protein CASRVTGSTEAFF.

V and J are TRBV6-5 and TRBJ2-4, with D maybe TRBD2 (7 bases). With 6 bases removed from V and 7 bases from J, the gap between germline ends came to 16 bases. The germline V gene has CDR1 MNHEY and CDR2 SVGAGI. The CDR3 spans 14 residues. CDR3: CASSPRGARNIQYF. CDR3 nucleotide sequence: TGTGCCAGCAGCCCACGGGGGGCCAGGAACATTCAGTACTTC.

The rearrangement uses TRBV18 and TRBJ1-1; no clear D. Trimming stripped 5 bases from V and 0 bases from J, with 16 bases between. Germline V gives CDR1 KGHSH, CDR2 LQKENI. CDR3 length equals 16 residues. The CDR3 sequence is CASSSIAGTMNTEAFF. CDR3 in DNA: TGTGCCAGCTCATCGATCGCCGGTACCATGAACACTGAAGCTTTCTTT.

This sequence joins TRBV10-3 and TRBJ2-1; 9 nucleotides line up with TRBD1. V gave up 10 bases and J gave up 5 bases; unmatched junction bases: 6. The CDR3 is 13 residues long. Looked up from germline, CDR1 is ENHRY and CDR2 is SYGVKD. CDR3 amino acids: CATGTGYDNEQFF. The DNA for the CDR3 is TGTGCCACCGGGACAGGGTATGACAATGAGCAGTTCTTC.

The chain is built from TRBV9 and TRBJ2-1, with 14 nucleotides matching TRBD2. With 3 bases clipped from V and 2 bases from J, the junction kept 10 bases outside the gene matches. Germline CDR1 is SGDLS and CDR2 is YYNGEE. The CDR3 has 19 residues. CDR3 loop: CASSAEGLAGVGPYNEQFF. The CDR3 DNA reads TGTGCCAGCAGCGCAGAGGGACTAGCGGGAGTGGGCCCCTACAATGAGCAGTTCTTC.

The chain combines TRBV7-2 with TRBJ2-3; 9 nucleotides align to TRBD2. CDR1 and CDR2 (germline): SGHTA, FQGNSA. The trim removed 5 bases at V and 7 bases at J, leaving 22 bases unmatched. CDR3 size: 19 residues. CDR3 sequence: CASSPIRPSRREGLYTQYF. The DNA for the CDR3 is TGTGCCAGCAGCCCCATCCGCCCATCAAGGCGGGAGGGCCTGTATACGCAGTATTTT.

The V and J genes are TRBV11-2 and TRBJ2-3; the D is unclear. The CDR3 consists of 15 residues. Between the trimmed V and J ends, which lost 2 bases and 2 bases, there was a span of 11 bases. CDR1 SGHAT and CDR2 FQNNGV come from the germline V gene. CDR3: CASSLYRQYTDTQYF. The CDR3 DNA reads TGTGCCAGCAGCTTATATCGTCAGTACACAGATACGCAGTATTTT.

This clone has only a few counts. This sequence joins TRBV27 and TRBJ1-6, with D possibly TRBD1 on 5 matching bases. Germline CDR1 and CDR2: MNHEY and SMNVEV (reference sequence). The length of the CDR3 is 14 residues. V was clipped by 3 bases and J by 7 bases, with 10 bases between them. The CDR3 DNA sequence: TGTGCCAGCAGTTTTAGACAGCAGAATTCACCCCTCCACTTT. Residues: CASSFRQQNSPLHF.